Shown below are 17 T cell receptor beta chains from a single sample sequenced in a study of resident and recirculating memory T cells in vitiligo. Sequencing used immunoSEQ multiplex PCR; TCRdb keeps in-frame clones, though not all of them. Among roughly 76,000 clones listed, roughly 92% were seen once. The sequenced material came from blood. The receptors come from a male donor with vitiligo.

On this clone itself: Within the sample, other DNA sequences also encode this same CDR3. The gene calls are TRBV20-1 and TRBJ2-1; D remains ambiguous. V lost 3 bases and J lost 9, with 9 bases in between. Germline V CDR1 and CDR2: DFQATT, SNEGSKA (reference sequence). The CDR3 sequence is 11 residues long. The CDR3 nucleotides read TGCAGTGCTAGCTATTCGATTGAGCAGTTCTTC. This gives the protein CSASYSIEQFF.

The chain combines TRBV18 with TRBJ1-1; the D is unclear. Trimming took 4 bases from V and 0 from J, leaving 9 bases between them. CDR1 is KGHSH, CDR2 LQKENI, per germline. The CDR3 totals 14 residues. This CDR3 is CASSRGGMNTEAFF. In nucleotides, the CDR3 is TGTGCCAGCTCACGCGGAGGGATGAACACTGAAGCTTTCTTT.

This chain uses TRBV11-2 with TRBJ2-1; 8 bases fit TRBD1. This CDR3 is built from 13 residues. V lost 5 bases to trimming and J lost 6 bases; unmatched junction nucleotides: 3. Germline V CDR1 and CDR2: SGHAT, FQNNGV. DNA for the CDR3: TGTGCCAGCAGCCTTGGACAGGGCAATGAGCAGTTCTTC. It translates to CASSLGQGNEQFF.

The chain is built from TRBV6-5 and TRBJ1-2; 7 nucleotides line up with TRBD1. Germline trimming cut 0 bases from V and 4 bases from J; bases unmatched to any gene: 5. The CDR3 loop spans 15 amino acids. The germline gives CDR1 MNHEY, CDR2 SVGAGI. The DNA for the CDR3 is TGTGCCAGCAGTTACTCACAGGGGTTTGGCTATGGCTACACCTTC. Its translation is CASSYSQGFGYGYTF.

V is TRBV30 and J is TRBJ2-5; perhaps TRBD1 as D (6 bases). V was shortened by 1 base and J by 4 bases, with 10 bases between the two germline ends. Germline CDR1 is GTSNPN and CDR2 is SVGIG (reference sequence). The CDR3 is made up of 13 amino acids. The CDR3: CAWSATGSETQYF. The CDR3 DNA reads TGTGCCTGGAGTGCAACAGGGTCAGAGACCCAGTACTTC. The full variable domain, in which reference TRBV30 and TRBJ2-5 provide the parts outside the CDR3, is SQTIHQWPATLVQPVGSPLSLECTVEGTSNPNLYWYRQAAGRGLQLLFYSVGIGQISSEVPQNLSASRPQDRQFILSSKKLLLSDSGFYLCAWSATGSETQYFGPGTRLLVL.

The chain links TRBV10-2 to TRBJ2-7; 7 bases match TRBD1. V lost 2 bases to trimming and J lost 2 bases; unmatched junction nucleotides: 9. There are 16 residues in the CDR3. The germline V gene encodes CDR1 WSHSY and CDR2 SAAADI. The CDR3 DNA follows: TGCGCCAGCAGTGAGGTCGGCGACAGGGCGCCCTACGAGCAGTACTTC. It yields the protein CASSEVGDRAPYEQYF.

The chain couples TRBV18 to TRBJ2-7, with 7 bases lining up with TRBD1. Germline V gene sequence: CDR1 KGHSH, CDR2 LQKENI. Unmatched junction bases numbered 2, after V lost 4 bases and J lost 2 bases. The CDR3 sequence is 13 residues long. Here the CDR3 DNA reads TGTGCCAGCTCACTGGGACAGACCTACGAGCAGTACTTC. Its protein product is CASSLGQTYEQYF.

The chain is built from TRBV5-4 and TRBJ1-3; D remains ambiguous. Germline CDR1 SGHNT, CDR2 YYREEE (reference sequence). Deletions cut 2 bases from V and 2 bases from J, with 5 bases between. The CDR3 contains 13 residues. The CDR3 nucleotides read TGTGCCAGCAGCTTCGGTGCTGGAAACACCATATATTTT. Encoded protein: CASSFGAGNTIYF. Full variable domain (outside the CDR3, taken from reference TRBV5-4 and TRBJ1-3): ETGVTQSPTHLIKTRGQQVTLRCSSQSGHNTVSWYQQALGQGPQFIFQYYREEENGRGNFPPRFSGLQFPNYSSELNVNALELDDSALYLCASSFGAGNTIYFGEGSWLTVV.

The chain uses TRBV6-5 and TRBJ2-7, with TRBD1 matching over 9 bases. The ends lost 2 bases at V and 4 bases at J; junction bases unmatched: 9. In germline, CDR1 is MNHEY, CDR2 SVGAGI. The CDR3 has 16 residues. The DNA of the CDR3 is TGTGCCAGCAGTTACCGTACAGGGGGCGGGGGATACGAGCAGTACTTC. It codes for CASSYRTGGGGYEQYF.

The CDR3 loop is CASSQADREHSPLHF. For the CDR3, the DNA is TGCGCCAGCAGCCAAGCCGACAGGGAGCATTCACCCCTCCACTTT. J is TRBJ1-6 and V is TRBV4-1, with 7 bases lining up with TRBD1. The V gene end was trimmed by 1 base and the J gene end by 8 bases; junction bases not matched to a gene: 5. The CDR3 consists of 15 residues. Germline V lookup: CDR1 MGHRA, CDR2 YSYEKL.

The V gene is TRBV18, the J gene TRBJ2-7; 8 nucleotides match TRBD2. V trimming: 4 bases; J trimming: 3 bases; junction bases outside the gene matches: 2. This CDR3 region has 13 residues. Germline lookup yields CDR1 KGHSH and CDR2 LQKENI. The CDR3 region is CASSLGTSYEQYF. The DNA for the CDR3 is TGTGCCAGCTCACTAGGGACTAGCTACGAGCAGTACTTC.

The V gene is TRBV18, the J gene TRBJ1-1; 12 nucleotides match TRBD1. V lost 3 bases to trimming and J lost 0 bases; unmatched junction nucleotides: 5. Germline CDR1 KGHSH, CDR2 LQKENI. CDR3 length equals 17 residues. The CDR3 DNA follows: TGTGCCAGCTCACCGATAGGGACAGGGGGCCTGAACACTGAAGCTTTCTTT. Translating it yields CASSPIGTGGLNTEAFF. Full variable domain (outside the CDR3, taken from reference TRBV18 and TRBJ1-1): NAGVMQNPRHLVRRRGQEARLRCSPMKGHSHVYWYRQLPEEGLKFMVYLQKENIIDESGMPKERFSAEFPKEGPSILRIQQVVRGDSAAYFCASSPIGTGGLNTEAFFGQGTRLTVV.

This chain links TRBV18 with TRBJ2-7; 12 bases fit TRBD1. V trimming: 3 bases; J trimming: 2 bases; junction bases outside the gene matches: 2. This CDR3 contains 15 residues. Germline V lookup: CDR1 KGHSH, CDR2 LQKENI. CDR3 amino acids: CASSPGTGGAYEQYF. DNA for the CDR3: TGTGCCAGCTCACCCGGGACAGGGGGCGCCTACGAGCAGTACTTC. Looking up the rest from reference TRBV18 and TRBJ2-7 gives the full variable domain: NAGVMQNPRHLVRRRGQEARLRCSPMKGHSHVYWYRQLPEEGLKFMVYLQKENIIDESGMPKERFSAEFPKEGPSILRIQQVVRGDSAAYFCASSPGTGGAYEQYFGPGTRLTVT.

The rearrangement uses TRBV6-6 and TRBJ2-1, with no clear D. This CDR3 has 13 amino acids. Deletions cut 6 bases from V and 2 bases from J, with 8 bases between. The germline V gene has CDR1 MNHNY and CDR2 SVGAGI (reference sequence). The CDR3, as DNA: TGTGCCAGCAGGGATCAGGCCTACAATGAGCAGTTCTTC. It yields the protein CASRDQAYNEQFF.

This rearrangement joins TRBV5-6 to TRBJ2-5; 9 bases agree with TRBD2. The CDR3 is 16 residues long. Per the germline V gene, CDR1 is SGHDT and CDR2 is YYEEEE. The J segment lost 6 bases and the V segment lost 0 bases, leaving 9 bases of the junction unmatched. The CDR3 here is CASSLAVAGGQQTQYF. CDR3 nucleotide sequence: TGTGCCAGCAGCTTGGCGGTGGCGGGGGGGCAACAGACCCAGTACTTC.

The chain joins TRBV18 to TRBJ1-2, with 10 bases matching TRBD1. The germline gives CDR1 KGHSH, CDR2 LQKENI. This CDR3 contains 14 residues. J gave up 8 bases and V 6 bases, and 9 bases lay outside the gene matches. The CDR3 nucleotides read TGTGCCAGCTCGGACCGGGACAGGGGAACCGGCTACACCTTC. Its protein is CASSDRDRGTGYTF. Full variable domain (rest looked up from reference TRBV18 and TRBJ1-2): NAGVMQNPRHLVRRRGQEARLRCSPMKGHSHVYWYRQLPEEGLKFMVYLQKENIIDESGMPKERFSAEFPKEGPSILRIQQVVRGDSAAYFCASSDRDRGTGYTFGSGTRLTVV.

Only one count was recorded for this clone. The gene calls are TRBV6-5 and TRBJ1-2; tentatively, D is TRBD1 (6 bases). In germline, CDR1 is MNHEY, CDR2 SVGAGI. The CDR3 length is 15 residues. The V and J ends lost 0 bases and 4 bases respectively, with 12 bases between them. In nucleotides, the CDR3 is TGTGCCAGCAGTTACTCGATTACAGGGCGCTATGGCTACACCTTC. This translates into CASSYSITGRYGYTF.